This T cell receptor (beta chain) comes out of a study of shared clonotypes between healthy human individuals (dated by TCRdb to 2018 to 2020). Concerning the study at large: The cohort included a few men and two women between 18 and 49 years of age. For each donor, three plates each were used for CD4 naive and CD4 memory, two plates were used for CD8 naive, and one plate was used for CD8 memory. To estimate repertoire size and how much clonotypes are shared between individuals, the study performed deep sequencing of blood TCR repertoires from about 5 healthy adults. To increase sequencing depth and limit assay-specific biases, TCR repertoire library preparation and sequencing were carried out by different laboratories using diverse techniques. Per donor, leukapheresis produced somewhere between about 0.85 and 10 billion PBMCs. Paper-wide results and their limitations: Because the study included a small number of donors, the genetic and exposure-history diversity represented was limited. Larger estimated clonotype richness was generally found for naive subsets than for memory subsets. Sampling was restricted to blood, and TCR repertoires in tissue are likely to differ from TCR repertoires in blood. Based on pairwise subsampling, the degree of clonotype sharing among donors was expected to be affected by sequencing depth. Even with the large sequencing depth, rarefaction of the sorted-subset datasets indicated that sequencing was incomplete. Clonotypes shared by all four sorted-subset donors showed higher generation probabilities than non-shared clonotypes. When a few donors were compared, the shared fraction of clonotypes was approximately 5% for naive CD4, about 4% for naive CD8, roughly 2.3% for memory CD4, and about 0.36% for memory CD8.

According to the germline V gene (reference sequence), CDR1 reads LNHDA and CDR2 reads SQIVND. Cut back by 3 bases and 9 bases, the V and J ends lie 12 bases apart. The CDR3 goes from the cysteine to the phenylalanine over 13 residues. The DNA shown is the 39-base CDR3, in frame from base 1. To note about this clone: Its antigen is unknown. The sample holds no much larger clone one base away, and base qualities are not on file.

Healthy HIV-negative adults with no recently reported acute infections or vaccinations were included as donors. Only Caucasian adults living in Nashville, Tennessee, USA were represented among the donors. CD4+ T cells were enriched through magnetic negative selection, after which naive cells were positively selected on CD45RA and the remaining negative fraction served as the memory subset. Blood was collected by leukapheresis, and PBMCs were isolated by Ficoll-Histopaque density gradient centrifugation and then cryopreserved in liquid nitrogen vapor phase. Purity and quantity of every magnetically sorted T cell population were checked by analytical flow cytometry. Each sorted fraction had its genomic DNA isolated and then quantified by UV absorbance on a Nanodrop 2000c. Using the deep immunoSEQ assay, TCR CDR3 regions were amplified from genomic DNA by multiplex PCR. For each cell subset, the extracted genomic DNA was distributed evenly across all wells of several immunoSEQ 96-well plates, and each plate served as one replicate. For sorted subsets, roughly 200 ng of genomic DNA, equivalent to 25,000 to 35,000 T cell genomes, went into each replicate PCR. Purified libraries were measured with a Qubit 3.0 fluorometer, size-checked on a Bioanalyzer 2100, and measured again with the KAPA Library Quantification kit. Every immunoSEQ 96-well plate was sequenced on a dedicated single-read 150-cycle Illumina NextSeq 550 flow cell. The original pipeline was this. Because only junctional sequences without quality scores were contained in the immunoSEQ output, filtering matching that applied to full-length reads could not be performed. To assign V/J genes and CDR3, sequences were annotated using PyIR, a Python wrapper for IgBLAST v1.9, with IMGT germline references. Reads with weak V/J assignments (E-value above 1e-6), missing CDR3, stop codons, out-of-frame junctions, or ambiguous translated residues were removed. V3J clonotypes were defined as sequences sharing the same inferred V gene, J gene, and CDR3 amino acid sequence. To compute the percentage overlap between repertoires, the number of shared unique clonotypes was divided by the size of the smaller repertoire. Richness of each repertoire was evaluated using RTK rarefaction, the Chao1 estimator, and Recon v2.1 estimates of unobserved clonotypes. Generation probabilities were computed with OLGA for all TCRbeta clonotypes obtained by the gDNA method from several donors. The clones in this table, taken by TCRdb from immuneACCESS, are in-frame only. Not every clone is retained; where verified, under half of the shortfall comes from an unresolved V gene, and the cause of the rest is unknown. Clone size and V and J calls were adopted from that table, with D and trimming inferred from the DNA. The sample yields approximately 640,000 clones; about 78% were counted once. The ten largest clonotypes hold about 1.8% of the sample.

Sequenced input: memory CD4+ T cells sorted from blood. In light of the paper, this sample's cell subset or site label describes: CD45RA-negative fraction. The source is a woman under 40 in good health. The chain is encoded by TRBV19 joined to TRBJ1-5; the D gene cannot be resolved reliably. The sequenced DNA is TGTGCCAGTAGTATGCCCCCGAGATCGCCCCAGCATTTT. It specifies CASSMPPRSPQHF.